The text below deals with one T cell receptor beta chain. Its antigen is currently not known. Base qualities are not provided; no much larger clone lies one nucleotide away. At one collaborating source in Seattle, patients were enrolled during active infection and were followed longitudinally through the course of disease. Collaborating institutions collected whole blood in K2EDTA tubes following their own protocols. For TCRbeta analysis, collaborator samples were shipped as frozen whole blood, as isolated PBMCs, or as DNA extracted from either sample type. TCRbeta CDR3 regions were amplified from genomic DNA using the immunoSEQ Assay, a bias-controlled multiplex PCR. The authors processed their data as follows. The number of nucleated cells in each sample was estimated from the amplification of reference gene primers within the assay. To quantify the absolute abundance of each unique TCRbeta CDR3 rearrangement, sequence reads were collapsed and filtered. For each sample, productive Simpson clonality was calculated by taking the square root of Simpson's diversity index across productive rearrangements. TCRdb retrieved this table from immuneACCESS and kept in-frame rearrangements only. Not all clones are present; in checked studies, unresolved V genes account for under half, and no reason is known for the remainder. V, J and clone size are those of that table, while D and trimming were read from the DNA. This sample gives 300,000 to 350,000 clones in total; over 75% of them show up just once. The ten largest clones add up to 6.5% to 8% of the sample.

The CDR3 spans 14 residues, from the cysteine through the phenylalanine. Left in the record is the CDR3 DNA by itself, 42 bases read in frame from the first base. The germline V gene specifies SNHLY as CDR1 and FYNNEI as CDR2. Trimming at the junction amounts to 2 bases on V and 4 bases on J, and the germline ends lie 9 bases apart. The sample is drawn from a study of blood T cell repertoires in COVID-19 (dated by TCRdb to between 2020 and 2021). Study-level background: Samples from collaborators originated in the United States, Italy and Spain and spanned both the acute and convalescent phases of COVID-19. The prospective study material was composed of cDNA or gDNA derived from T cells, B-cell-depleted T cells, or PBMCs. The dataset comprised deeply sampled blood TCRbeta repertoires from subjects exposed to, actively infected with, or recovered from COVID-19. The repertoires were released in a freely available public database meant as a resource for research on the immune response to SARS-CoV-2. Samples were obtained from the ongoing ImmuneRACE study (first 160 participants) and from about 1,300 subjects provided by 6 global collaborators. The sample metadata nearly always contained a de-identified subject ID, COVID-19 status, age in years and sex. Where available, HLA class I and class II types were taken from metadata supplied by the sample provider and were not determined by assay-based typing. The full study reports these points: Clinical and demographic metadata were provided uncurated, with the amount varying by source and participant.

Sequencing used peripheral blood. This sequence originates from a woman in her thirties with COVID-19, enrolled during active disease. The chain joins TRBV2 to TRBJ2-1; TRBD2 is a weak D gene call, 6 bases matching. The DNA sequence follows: TGTGCCAGCAGTGAAAGCGGGCTTTACAATGAGCAGTTCTTC. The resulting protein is CASSESGLYNEQFF. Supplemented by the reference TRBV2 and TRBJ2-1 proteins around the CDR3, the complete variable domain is EPEVTQTPSHQVTQMGQEVILRCVPISNHLYFYWYRQILGQKVEFLVSFYNNEISEKSEIFDDQFSVERPDGSNFTLKIRSTKLEDSAMYFCASSESGLYNEQFFGPGTRLTVL.